The 20 T cell receptor beta chains presented below share a single source sample, sequenced in a study of blood T cells in healthy people across ages. Primed by a sample-barcoded 5' primer and a J-beta primer mix, a second PCR proceeded for about 6 to 12 cycles. TCRdb fed the 5' RACE reads into MiXCR, producing one record per CDR3 protein. The sample records just over 1 million distinct CDR3 sequences, roughly 45% being singletons. Material: blood. The receptor source for this set is a woman aged 55-69 years in good health.

The rearrangement uses TRBV5-1 and TRBJ2-7, with 7 nucleotides matching TRBD2. The V segment lost 0 bases and the J segment 4 bases; nucleotides outside the gene matches: 10. Germline V gene lookup returns CDR1 SGHRS and CDR2 YFSETQ. The CDR3 spans 16 residues. The CDR3 here is CASSLVGRAGSYEQYF. Here the CDR3 DNA reads TGCGCCAGCAGCTTGGTGGGACGAGCGGGAAGTTACGAGCAGTACTTC.

The chain has TRBV18 and TRBJ2-5, with D possibly matching TRBD1 (6 bases). The J call is doubtful: the DNA matches TRBJ2-7 better. The CDR3 is 17 residues long. In germline, CDR1 is KGHSH, CDR2 LQKENI. CDR3 protein: CASSPLDIRDTGSEQYF. DNA for the CDR3: TGTGCCAGCTCACCACTTGATATTCGGGACACCGGCTCCGAGCAGTACTTC.

The genes are TRBV21-1 and TRBJ2-1; TRBD2 was called by the table and not checked on the DNA. TRBV21-1 is tagged as a pseudogene. The CDR3 runs 19 residues. The CDR3 DNA reads TGTGCCAGCAGCAAATTAGGGGGACTAGCGGAGAGCTCCTACAATGAGCAGTTCTTC. It encodes CASSKLGGLAESSYNEQFF.

This clonotype was detected only a few times. The chain joins TRBV7-9 to TRBJ2-1; no reliable D call. The CDR3 has 12 amino acids. Germline V CDR1 and CDR2: SEHNR, FQNEAQ (reference sequence). With 5 bases removed from V and 8 bases from J, the gap between germline ends came to 10 bases. The CDR3: CASSMFGDEQFF. CDR3 DNA sequence: TGTGCCAGCAGCATGTTTGGAGATGAGCAGTTCTTC.

J is TRBJ2-1 and V is TRBV29-1; 8 bases agree with TRBD1. With V trimmed by 6 bases and J by 1 base, 5 bases remained unmatched. The CDR3 runs 14 residues. Germline V CDR1 and CDR2: SQVTM, ANQGSEA. CDR3 coding DNA: TGCAGCGTCGAGGACAGGGCGTCCTACAATGAGCAGTTCTTC. Translated: CSVEDRASYNEQFF.

This rearrangement joins TRBV6-6 to TRBJ2-7, with D maybe TRBD2 (5 bases). CDR1 MNHNY and CDR2 SVGAGI come from the germline V gene (reference sequence). Trimming took off 7 bases at V and 2 bases at J, with 18 bases between the two ends. The CDR3 sequence is 15 residues long. The CDR3 is CASNGGSDGTYEQYF. The DNA for the CDR3 is TGTGCCAGCAATGGCGGGTCAGATGGCACCTACGAGCAGTACTTC.

This chain uses TRBV20-1 with TRBJ2-1, with 12 bases lining up with TRBD1. Germline lookup yields CDR1 DFQATT and CDR2 SNEGSKA (reference sequence). The ends lost 4 bases at V and 2 bases at J; junction bases unmatched: 9. The CDR3 extends over 17 amino acids. CDR3 region: CSATFGTGGRTYNEQFF. The DNA of the CDR3 is TGCAGTGCTACCTTCGGGACAGGGGGCAGGACCTACAATGAGCAGTTCTTC.

The table lists this clonotype with a few counts. The chain has TRBV5-1 and TRBJ2-7; the match to TRBD1 covers 7 bases. Germline loops: CDR1 SGHRS, CDR2 YFSETQ. V lost 4 bases, J lost 2 bases, and 9 bases stayed unmatched. This CDR3 has 15 residues. The CDR3 loop reads CASSPGPGQAYEQYF. The CDR3 coding sequence is TGCGCCAGCAGCCCCGGCCCCGGACAGGCCTACGAGCAGTACTTC.

V is TRBV4-2 and J is TRBJ2-3, with 8 bases that match TRBD2. The CDR3 is made up of 18 amino acids. From germline, CDR1 is LGHNA and CDR2 YNFKEQ. V lost 0 bases and J lost 3; bases outside the gene matches: 11. The CDR3 nucleotides are TGTGCCAGCAGCCAAGATTTCCGCGGGAGGACCGGAACAGATACGCAGTATTTT. It encodes CASSQDFRGRTGTDTQYF.

Ten or more counts support this clonotype. The chain employs TRBV5-5 and TRBJ2-7; the D gene could be TRBD1 or TRBD2 (6 bases each). CDR3 length equals 16 residues. With 3 bases removed from V and 0 bases from J, the gap between germline ends came to 16 bases. The germline V gene has CDR1 SGHKS and CDR2 YYEKEE (reference sequence). The CDR3 here is CASSSGGHLPSYEQYF. The CDR3 DNA sequence: TGTGCCAGCAGCTCCGGGGGACACCTTCCCTCCTACGAGCAGTACTTC.

V is TRBV12-3 or TRBV12-4 and J is TRBJ2-2, with 8 bases that match TRBD2. Losses at the gene ends were 2 bases for V and 7 bases for J; bases not matched to a gene: 6. The CDR3 has 15 amino acids. The CDR3 DNA reads TGTGCCAGCAGTTTAATTAGCGGGAATGGCGGGGAGCTGTTTTTT. Protein product: CASSLISGNGGELFF.

To note about this clonotype: A read error may account for a junction end that differs from germline. The chain employs TRBV12-3 or TRBV12-4 and TRBJ1-5; the D is unclear. The CDR3 has 13 residues. The CDR3: CASSRRSDQPQHF. CDR3 nucleotides: TGTGCCAGCAGCCGACGTAGCGATCAGCCCCAGCATTTT.

V usage is TRBV6-5 and J usage is TRBJ2-3; perhaps TRBD2 as D (5 bases). Per germline, CDR1 MNHEY and CDR2 SVGAGI. CDR3 size: 15 residues. V lost 8 bases and J 0 bases, leaving 15 bases between the germline ends. In DNA, the CDR3 is TGTGCCAGCCGTGATTTCGAGCGGAGCACAGATACGCAGTATTTT. The encoded protein is CASRDFERSTDTQYF.

This chain links TRBV28 with TRBJ2-7; 10 bases fit TRBD2. CDR1 is MDHEN, CDR2 SYDVKM, per germline. V lost 7 bases, J lost 3 bases, and 9 bases stayed unmatched. The CDR3 totals 15 residues. The CDR3 region has the DNA TGTGCCAGCACCCTTCTAGCGGGAGCCAACTACGAGCAGTACTTC. Protein product: CASTLLAGANYEQYF.

The chain has TRBV15 and TRBJ2-5; D not resolved. Trimming removed 0 bases from V and 11 bases from J, with 19 bases in between. Germline V gene data show CDR1 as LNHNV and CDR2 as YYDKDF (reference sequence). The CDR3 is 15 amino acids. The CDR3 here is CATSRDRWAQDEQYF. The DNA for the CDR3 is TGTGCCACCAGCAGAGATCGGTGGGCCCAGGATGAGCAGTACTTC.

The chain links TRBV14 to TRBJ1-1; D is unclear. Per the germline V gene, CDR1 is SGHDN and CDR2 is FVKESK. The CDR3 covers 13 residues. Trimming cost V 2 bases and J 1 base, with 5 bases left between them. The CDR3: CASSQKRNTEAFF. CDR3 bases: TGTGCCAGCAGCCAAAAAAGGAACACTGAAGCTTTCTTT.

The CDR3: CASSPRSSYNEQFF. The CDR3 nucleotides read TGTGCCAGCAGCCCCAGGAGCTCCTACAATGAGCAGTTCTTC. V gene TRBV7-9 combines with J gene TRBJ2-1; D remains ambiguous. This CDR3 has 14 residues. The germline CDR1 and CDR2 sequences are SEHNR and FQNEAQ (reference sequence). V was trimmed by 5 bases and J by 0 bases, leaving 8 bases between them.

This chain joins TRBV12-3 or TRBV12-4 and TRBJ2-7, with D uncertain. The CDR3 consists of 14 residues. V lost 7 bases, J lost 6 bases, and 19 bases lay in between. CDR3 sequence reads: CASNVNGAMGEQYF. In DNA form, the CDR3 reads TGTGCCAGCAACGTTAACGGTGCCATGGGCGAGCAGTACTTC.

The chain is built from TRBV4-1 and TRBJ2-1, with 7 bases lining up with TRBD2. The trim removed 1 base at V and 3 bases at J, leaving 3 bases unmatched. This CDR3 comprises 15 residues. The germline V gene has CDR1 MGHRA and CDR2 YSYEKL. The CDR3 DNA sequence: TGCGCCAGCAGCCAAGCGCTAGCGGTCTACAATGAGCAGTTCTTC. It specifies CASSQALAVYNEQFF.

In nucleotides, the CDR3 is TGCGCCAGCAGCTCATTGGGCTCCCGGGCCCCAACAGATACGCAGTATTTT. This codes for CASSSLGSRAPTDTQYF. The J gene is TRBJ2-3, the V gene TRBV5-1; no clear D. Trimming stripped 3 bases from V and 3 bases from J, with 20 bases between. Germline V gene lookup returns CDR1 SGHRS and CDR2 YFSETQ. The CDR3 consists of 17 residues.